Shown below are 24 T cell receptor beta chains from a single sample sequenced in a study of shared clonotypes between healthy human individuals. Assay used: immunoSEQ multiplex PCR; TCRdb lists only in-frame clones, some missing. The sample comprises hundreds of thousands of clones, 70% to 80% of which are singletons, and about 11% rests with the top ten. Material for sequencing was PBMCs. The receptor set was obtained from a woman between 40 and 50 years old in good health. Some clones in this sample may be carry-over from other donors' samples.

As regards this clone: This CDR3 is also generated by other DNA sequences in the sample. This sequence joins TRBV5-1 and TRBJ2-7; unclear D gene. V was shortened by 0 bases and J by 0 bases, with 7 bases between the two germline ends. CDR3 size: 14 residues. The germline V gene has CDR1 SGHRS and CDR2 YFSETQ. In DNA form, the CDR3 reads TGCGCCAGCAGCTTGGGAGGCAGCTCCTACGAGCAGTACTTC. Translated: CASSLGGSSYEQYF.

Here the CDR3 DNA reads TGTGCCAGCAAACTTCGGGGGGACACTGAAGCTTTCTTT. Its translation is CASKLRGDTEAFF. The J gene is TRBJ1-1, the V gene TRBV2, with D maybe TRBD1 (5 bases). Germline CDR1 SNHLY, CDR2 FYNNEI. The CDR3 spans 13 residues. Trimming left V 7 bases short and J 3 bases short, with 12 bases between.

This chain links TRBV19 with TRBJ1-5, with D perhaps TRBD1 (6 bases). The CDR3 consists of 13 residues. Germline V gene sequence: CDR1 LNHDA, CDR2 SQIVND (reference sequence). Trimming stripped 5 bases from V and 7 bases from J, with 12 bases between. The CDR3 loop is CASSSQGRQPQHF. The CDR3 nucleotides are TGTGCCAGTAGTTCACAGGGACGCCAGCCCCAGCATTTT.

In the case of this clone: A much larger clonotype is one base distant, so this may be a read error. Other DNA sequences in this sample translate to the same CDR3. The V call is TRBV19, the J call TRBJ2-7, with D perhaps TRBD2 (5 bases). The V gene lost 2 bases and the J gene lost 2 bases, with 7 bases spanning the gap. Germline loops: CDR1 LNHDA, CDR2 SQIVND (reference sequence). This CDR3 is built from 13 residues. The CDR3 spells CASSITGTYEQYF. DNA for the CDR3: TGTGCCAGTAGTATAACGGGGACCTACGAGCAGTACTTC.

The chain joins TRBV5-4 to TRBJ2-3; 9 bases agree with TRBD2. CDR1 is SGHNT, CDR2 YYREEE, per germline (reference sequence). This CDR3 has 17 residues. V was clipped by 4 bases and J by 0 bases; unmatched bases: 9. The CDR3 bases are TGTGCCAGCAGCACGGAGGGACTAGCAACTAGCACAGATACGCAGTATTTT. This sequence encodes CASSTEGLATSTDTQYF. The full variable domain, in which reference TRBV5-4 and TRBJ2-3 provide the parts outside the CDR3, is ETGVTQSPTHLIKTRGQQVTLRCSSQSGHNTVSWYQQALGQGPQFIFQYYREEENGRGNFPPRFSGLQFPNYSSELNVNALELDDSALYLCASSTEGLATSTDTQYFGPGTRLTVL.

This clone was picked up one time. The chain joins TRBV7-3 to TRBJ2-5; the D gene is possibly TRBD1 (6 bases). CDR1 and CDR2 (germline): SGHTA, FQGTGA. This CDR3 contains 13 residues. The V end was cut by 2 bases, the J end by 3 bases, with 7 bases between. CDR3 DNA sequence: TGTGCCAGCAGCTTATCAGGGGAAGAGACCCAGTACTTC. Encoded protein: CASSLSGEETQYF.

The rearrangement links TRBV18 to TRBJ2-5, with D uncertain. Trimming shortened V by 1 base and J by 2 bases, and 11 bases separated the two germline ends. The CDR3 has 15 residues. Germline V gene data show CDR1 as KGHSH and CDR2 as LQKENI. CDR3 sequence: CASSPLQDQQETQYF. CDR3 DNA sequence: TGTGCCAGCTCACCACTCCAAGATCAACAAGAGACCCAGTACTTC.

The CDR3 nucleotides are TGTGCCAGCAGTCAAGGAGGCCCCCGAGAGCAGTACTTC. Translating it yields CASSQGGPREQYF. This chain connects TRBV7-2 to TRBJ2-7, with D possibly matching TRBD2 (5 bases). V lost 6 bases and J lost 7, with 16 bases in between. Germline CDR1 and CDR2: SGHTA and FQGNSA. The CDR3 is 13 amino acids.

CDR3: CASRQHYEQYF. The CDR3 DNA follows: TGTGCCAGCCGACAGCACTACGAGCAGTACTTC. The genes are TRBV6-6 and TRBJ2-7; possible D gene TRBD1, 5 bases. V was pared by 8 bases and J by 3 bases, with 8 bases between. Germline CDR1 and CDR2: MNHNY and SVGAGI (reference sequence). This CDR3 region has 11 residues.

This clone appeared a single time. Other DNA sequences in the same sample also yield this CDR3. The gene calls are TRBV29-1 and TRBJ2-2, with D perhaps TRBD2 (5 bases). V gave up 7 bases and J gave up 1 base, with 7 bases separating them. This CDR3 spans 12 amino acids. CDR1 is SQVTM, CDR2 ANQGSEA, per germline. CDR3 loop: CSGGLNTGELFF. For the CDR3, the DNA is TGCAGCGGCGGACTGAACACCGGGGAGCTGTTTTTT.

The chain couples TRBV18 to TRBJ2-1; either TRBD1 or TRBD2 may supply D (5 bases each). CDR3 size: 15 residues. Germline CDR1 KGHSH, CDR2 LQKENI. The V end lost 1 base, the J end lost 5 bases, and 12 bases lay between the germline ends. CDR3 amino acids: CASSPRTGAHNEQFF. The CDR3 DNA sequence: TGTGCCAGCTCACCACGGACCGGGGCGCACAATGAGCAGTTCTTC.

The rearrangement joins TRBV19 to TRBJ1-2; D is undetermined. The CDR3 covers 14 residues. V shed 3 bases and J shed 3 bases, with 11 bases lying between them. Germline CDR1 is LNHDA and CDR2 is SQIVND (reference sequence). This CDR3 is CASSIPRLDYGYTF. CDR3 nucleotide sequence: TGTGCCAGTAGTATCCCCCGGCTGGACTATGGCTACACCTTC.

This chain joins TRBV28 and TRBJ2-2; D is tentatively TRBD1 or TRBD2 (6 bases each). Per the germline V gene, CDR1 is MDHEN and CDR2 is SYDVKM. The V and J ends lost 6 bases and 7 bases respectively, with 15 bases between them. The CDR3 length is 14 residues. CDR3 region: CASRLGGRGGELFF. The CDR3 nucleotides are TGTGCCAGCAGACTAGGGGGGCGGGGCGGGGAGCTGTTTTTT. The whole variable domain, filled in from reference TRBV28 and TRBJ2-2, reads DVKVTQSSRYLVKRTGEKVFLECVQDMDHENMFWYRQDPGLGLRLIYFSYDVKMKEKGDIPEGYSVSREKKERFSLILESASTNQTSMYLCASRLGGRGGELFFGEGSRLTVL.

The CDR3 region has the DNA TGCGCCAGCAGTGAGTCGGGGTCGGCCTATAGCAATCAGCCCCAGCATTTT. This translates into CASSESGSAYSNQPQHF. This chain uses TRBV10-2 with TRBJ1-5; unclear D gene. Trimming pared 0 bases from V and 0 bases from J, leaving 12 bases between. This CDR3 has 17 residues. Germline V gives CDR1 WSHSY, CDR2 SAAADI.

CDR3 loop: CASSQGALADTDTQYF. The CDR3 bases are TGTGCCAGCAGCCAAGGGGCACTAGCGGACACAGATACGCAGTATTTT. The rearrangement joins TRBV14 to TRBJ2-3, with 8 bases matching TRBD2. The germline V gene has CDR1 SGHDN and CDR2 FVKESK. The J segment lost 2 bases and the V segment lost 1 base, leaving 5 bases of the junction unmatched. The CDR3 has 16 amino acids.

The genes are TRBV28 and TRBJ1-5, with 9 bases identical to TRBD1. Losses at the gene ends were 4 bases for V and 5 bases for J; bases not matched to a gene: 12. The CDR3 is 17 residues long. Germline V lookup: CDR1 MDHEN, CDR2 SYDVKM. CDR3 region: CASSSYPGQGEDQPQHF. The CDR3 DNA sequence: TGTGCCAGCAGTTCCTACCCGGGACAGGGAGAGGATCAGCCCCAGCATTTT.

The gene calls are TRBV28 and TRBJ2-2; 7 nucleotides match TRBD2. Germline-derived CDR1 and CDR2 are MDHEN and SYDVKM. The junction had 9 bases not matched to a gene; V was cut back by 3 bases and J by 5 bases. The CDR3 extends over 16 amino acids. The DNA for the CDR3 is TGTGCCAGCAGTTTTTCTGGGGAGGGGAGAACCGGGGAGCTGTTTTTT. Translated: CASSFSGEGRTGELFF.

The V call is TRBV10-3, the J call TRBJ1-1; D unclear. The CDR3 is 13 residues long. In germline, CDR1 is ENHRY, CDR2 SYGVKD. V lost 6 bases, J lost 1 base, and 9 bases lay in between. The CDR3 DNA sequence: TGTGCCATCAGCCAAGCGGCGAACACTGAAGCTTTCTTT. Encoded protein: CAISQAANTEAFF.

V is TRBV7-9 and J is TRBJ2-3; the D is unclear. V gave up 4 bases and J gave up 1 base, with 15 bases separating them. This CDR3 is 16 amino acids long. Germline CDR1 and CDR2: SEHNR and FQNEAQ (reference sequence). This CDR3 reads CASSSPPRARTDTQYF. The CDR3 DNA reads as TGTGCCAGCAGCTCGCCGCCCAGAGCCCGCACAGATACGCAGTATTTT.

The genes are TRBV4-1 and TRBJ2-7; a possible D gene is TRBD2 (5 bases). This CDR3 comprises 16 residues. The V gene's germline CDR1 is MGHRA and CDR2 YSYEKL. The V end was cut by 0 bases, the J end by 3 bases, with 15 bases between. CDR3 coding DNA: TGCGCCAGCAGCCAAGACAGCACGGTCGGAGGCTACGAGCAGTACTTC. Translation: CASSQDSTVGGYEQYF.

The CDR3: CASSTTTGTEQETQYF. The CDR3 region has the DNA TGTGCCAGCAGTACTACGACCGGGACAGAACAAGAGACCCAGTACTTC. The chain employs TRBV28 and TRBJ2-5; 7 bases are a match to TRBD1. The trim removed 5 bases at V and 2 bases at J, leaving 11 bases unmatched. Germline-derived CDR1 and CDR2 are MDHEN and SYDVKM. This CDR3 region has 16 residues.

The V call is TRBV7-3, the J call TRBJ2-2; tentative D call: TRBD2 (6 bases). Per germline, CDR1 SGHTA and CDR2 FQGTGA. The V gene lost 6 bases and the J gene lost 1 base, with 9 bases spanning the gap. This CDR3 is built from 14 residues. CDR3 in amino acids: CASRRDLNTGELFF. CDR3 DNA: TGTGCCAGCAGGCGGGACTTGAACACCGGGGAGCTGTTTTTT.

About this clone itself: This CDR3 is also generated by other DNA sequences in the sample. The chain has TRBV6-5 and TRBJ2-6, with D unclear. Germline-derived CDR1 and CDR2 are MNHEY and SVGAGI. Trimming shortened V by 5 bases and J by 0 bases, and 5 bases separated the two germline ends. This CDR3 region has 14 residues. The CDR3 region has the DNA TGTGCCAGCAGTCCAAGCTCTGGGGCCAACGTCCTGACTTTC. Translated: CASSPSSGANVLTF.

The genes are TRBV2 and TRBJ2-1, with 9 bases lining up with TRBD1. This CDR3 has 17 residues. CDR1 and CDR2 (germline): SNHLY, FYNNEI. V was clipped by 7 bases and J by 1 base; unmatched bases: 11. CDR3 sequence: CASIAGLGQGSYNEQFF. CDR3 nucleotides: TGTGCCAGCATTGCAGGGTTGGGACAGGGATCCTACAATGAGCAGTTCTTC. The full variable domain, in which reference TRBV2 and TRBJ2-1 provide the parts outside the CDR3, is EPEVTQTPSHQVTQMGQEVILRCVPISNHLYFYWYRQILGQKVEFLVSFYNNEISEKSEIFDDQFSVERPDGSNFTLKIRSTKLEDSAMYFCASIAGLGQGSYNEQFFGPGTRLTVL.